This TCR beta chain was identified during a study of control samples from healthy donors and cancer patients. The CDR3 covers 16 residues. The germline CDR1 and CDR2 sequences are KGHSH and LQKENI. V lost 0 bases, J lost 5 bases, and 16 bases lay in between. The protocol was immunoSEQ multiplex PCR, while the TCRdb copy is restricted to in-frame clones and leaves out a portion. The sample yields 100,000 to 120,000 clones, approximately 90% seen once. Sequenced: PBMCs. This sequence originates from a woman aged 55-70 years with lung cancer. The chain combines TRBV18 with TRBJ2-5; perhaps TRBD1 as D (5 bases). CDR3: CASSPPQVRGTETQYF. The CDR3 DNA reads TGTGCCAGCTCACCACCACAGGTACGCGGTACGGAGACCCAGTACTTC.